The 28 T cell receptor beta chains in this list originate from one sample, sequenced in a study of cytomegalovirus exposure and HLA in healthy donors. Use of 60 Vbeta and 13 Jbeta primers characterized the PCR. The repertoire was sequenced with immunoSEQ multiplex PCR; TCRdb's copy has only in-frame clones and lacks some. The sample comprises 130,000 or so clones, around 66% of which are singletons, and under 9% rests with the top ten. Sequences were obtained from PBMCs. The receptor set was obtained from a middle-aged woman in good health and CMV-seropositive.

The V and J genes are TRBV5-1 and TRBJ2-7, with D perhaps TRBD2 (5 bases). CDR1 SGHRS and CDR2 YFSETQ come from the germline V gene. V was shortened by 0 bases and J by 2 bases, with 12 bases between the two germline ends. The CDR3 runs 15 residues. The CDR3 DNA reads TGCGCCAGCAGCTTGGACGTCGGGGAGACCTACGAGCAGTACTTC. The encoded protein is CASSLDVGETYEQYF.

The chain joins TRBV7-2 to TRBJ2-1; D gene uncertain. The CDR3 contains 13 residues. V was shortened by 2 bases and J by 7 bases, with 9 bases between the two germline ends. Germline V lookup: CDR1 SGHTA, CDR2 FQGNSA. The CDR3 is CASSLSVRNEQFF. In nucleotides, the CDR3 is TGTGCCAGCAGCTTATCGGTGAGGAATGAGCAGTTCTTC.

This chain connects TRBV19 to TRBJ1-5; 9 bases map to TRBD1. The trim removed 3 bases at V and 4 bases at J, leaving 1 base unmatched. In germline, CDR1 is LNHDA, CDR2 SQIVND (reference sequence). The length of the CDR3 is 14 residues. CDR3 sequence: CASSIGTGNQPQHF. The CDR3 coding sequence is TGTGCCAGTAGTATTGGGACAGGGAATCAGCCCCAGCATTTT.

The V gene is TRBV6-1, the J gene TRBJ1-5, with D possibly being TRBD1 (6 bases). CDR3 length: 14 residues. V was trimmed by 6 bases and J by 6 bases, leaving 15 bases between them. The germline V gene has CDR1 MNHNS and CDR2 SASEGT. The CDR3 coding sequence is TGTGCCAGCAGCCTGTGGGAAGGGGGTCAGCCCCAGCATTTT. Amino acid sequence: CASSLWEGGQPQHF.

V and J are TRBV7-2 and TRBJ2-7, with 7 bases that match TRBD1. Germline CDR1 is SGHTA and CDR2 is FQGNSA. The CDR3 is 15 residues long. V was clipped by 0 bases and J by 2 bases; unmatched bases: 4. The CDR3 DNA sequence: TGTGCCAGCAGCTTAGCCACAGGGGATCCCTACGAGCAGTACTTC. Translation gives CASSLATGDPYEQYF.

The chain uses TRBV6-5 and TRBJ2-3; possibly TRBD2 for D (6 bases). The CDR3 extends over 14 amino acids. Trimming stripped 6 bases from V and 0 bases from J, with 10 bases between. Germline V gives CDR1 MNHEY, CDR2 SVGAGI. The CDR3 region is CASREGPSTDTQYF. The CDR3, as DNA: TGTGCCAGCAGGGAGGGGCCGAGCACAGATACGCAGTATTTT.

The genes are TRBV29-1 and TRBJ2-3, with TRBD2 matching 7 bases. V lost 5 bases and J lost 2; bases outside the gene matches: 7. Per germline, CDR1 SQVTM and CDR2 ANQGSEA. The CDR3 contains 14 residues. The CDR3 is CSVSPSGLTDTQYF. The CDR3 bases are TGCAGCGTTTCCCCTAGCGGCCTCACAGATACGCAGTATTTT.

This clone has just one count. The V and J genes are TRBV7-6 and TRBJ2-1; TRBD2 aligns across 14 bases. Germline V gives CDR1 SGHVS, CDR2 FNYEAQ. There are 18 residues in the CDR3. Unmatched junction bases numbered 13, after V lost 5 bases and J lost 7 bases. The CDR3 nucleotides read TGTGCCAGCAGCCGACTAGCGGGAGGGCCTGGTCTAGGGAATGAGCAGTTCTTC. Protein: CASSRLAGGPGLGNEQFF.

The chain carries TRBV15 and TRBJ2-5; 7 bases are shared with TRBD2. The germline V gene encodes CDR1 LNHNV and CDR2 YYDKDF (reference sequence). V was pared by 0 bases and J by 2 bases, with 6 bases of the junction left unmatched. The CDR3 runs to 16 residues. The CDR3 sequence: CATSREASGPQETQYF. The DNA of the CDR3 is TGTGCCACCAGCAGAGAAGCTAGCGGACCTCAAGAGACCCAGTACTTC.

In this sample, this clone turned up a few times. This chain joins TRBV20-1 and TRBJ2-5, with D perhaps TRBD1 (6 bases). Germline V lookup: CDR1 DFQATT, CDR2 SNEGSKA (reference sequence). Trimming pared 6 bases from V and 4 bases from J, leaving 9 bases between. The CDR3 length is 11 residues. CDR3: CSAGARETQYF. The CDR3 bases are TGCAGTGCGGGGGCCCGAGAGACCCAGTACTTC.

The gene calls are TRBV19 and TRBJ1-2; the D gene is possibly TRBD1 (5 bases). The V and J ends lost 3 bases and 2 bases respectively, with 7 bases between them. This CDR3 region has 13 residues. The germline V gene has CDR1 LNHDA and CDR2 SQIVND (reference sequence). CDR3 residues: CASSMDKNYGYTF. CDR3 nucleotides: TGTGCCAGTAGTATGGACAAAAACTATGGCTACACCTTC.

The genes are TRBV28 and TRBJ2-7, with 11 bases aligning to TRBD1. The CDR3 length is 16 residues. With V trimmed by 5 bases and J by 2 bases, 8 bases remained unmatched. Germline V gene lookup returns CDR1 MDHEN and CDR2 SYDVKM. The DNA of the CDR3 is TGTGCCAGCAGTCTTCATGCGGGACAGGGGGCCTACGAGCAGTACTTC. Protein sequence: CASSLHAGQGAYEQYF.

Written as DNA, the CDR3 is TGTGCCAGCAGCTGGGGACAGGGGGGTGAAAAACTGTTTTTT. Translated, it gives CASSWGQGGEKLFF. V usage is TRBV5-6 and J usage is TRBJ1-4; 11 nucleotides align to TRBD1. Germline CDR1 and CDR2: SGHDT and YYEEEE. J gave up 7 bases and V 3 bases, and 2 bases lay outside the gene matches. The CDR3 is 14 residues long.

This clone was recorded a few times. The chain has TRBV9 and TRBJ2-7; possible D gene TRBD2, 5 bases. Trimming left V 0 bases short and J 2 bases short, with 12 bases between. This CDR3 is 15 amino acids long. Germline V lookup: CDR1 SGDLS, CDR2 YYNGEE. This CDR3 reads CASSVAAAGAYEQYF. CDR3 DNA: TGTGCCAGCAGCGTAGCAGCGGCAGGTGCCTACGAGCAGTACTTC.

The J gene is TRBJ2-3, the V gene TRBV29-1; possibly TRBD2 for D (6 bases). Germline-derived CDR1 and CDR2 are SQVTM and ANQGSEA. The CDR3 is 13 amino acids. With 6 bases removed from V and 0 bases from J, the gap between germline ends came to 10 bases. The CDR3 sequence is CSVSSGSTDTQYF. For the CDR3, the DNA is TGCAGCGTGAGTAGCGGTAGCACAGATACGCAGTATTTT.

The CDR3 protein is CASSYGSDYNEQFF. The CDR3 DNA reads TGTGCCAGCAGTTACGGGAGCGACTACAATGAGCAGTTCTTC. V is TRBV6-5 and J is TRBJ2-1, with TRBD2 as a possible D gene (5 bases). V lost 2 bases to trimming and J lost 3 bases, with 8 bases between them. This CDR3 is built from 14 residues. Germline CDR1 and CDR2: MNHEY and SVGAGI.

The rearrangement uses TRBV11-2 and TRBJ1-1, with no clear D. Germline-derived CDR1 and CDR2 are SGHAT and FQNNGV. The CDR3 totals 17 residues. V was shortened by 1 base and J by 4 bases, with 19 bases between the two germline ends. CDR3 loop: CASSLVGGKSLGTEAFF. The CDR3 DNA is TGTGCCAGCAGCTTAGTCGGAGGAAAGAGCCTTGGCACTGAAGCTTTCTTT. The whole variable domain, remainder taken from reference TRBV11-2 and TRBJ1-1, is EAGVAQSPRYKIIEKRQSVAFWCNPISGHATLYWYQQILGQGPKLLIQFQNNGVVDDSQLPKDRFSAERLKGVDSTLKIQPAKLEDSAVYLCASSLVGGKSLGTEAFFGQGTRLTVV.

The rearrangement links TRBV2 to TRBJ1-1, with 8 bases that match TRBD1. The trim removed 7 bases at V and 1 base at J, leaving 2 bases unmatched. This CDR3 region has 13 residues. CDR1 is SNHLY, CDR2 FYNNEI, per germline. The DNA for the CDR3 is TGTGCCAGCAACGACAGGGGGAACACTGAAGCTTTCTTT. It translates to CASNDRGNTEAFF.

This clone has more than one count but fewer than ten. This chain links TRBV28 with TRBJ1-2; D gene uncertain. Germline loops: CDR1 MDHEN, CDR2 SYDVKM. V dropped 10 bases and J dropped 6 bases, with 9 bases sitting between them. The CDR3 extends over 10 amino acids. CDR3 in DNA: TGTGCCACCAAGAGCAATGGCTACACCTTC. It specifies CATKSNGYTF.

The CDR3 nucleotides read TGCGCCAGCAGCTTGGGACTAGCAACTCTTGAGCAGTTCTTC. It codes for CASSLGLATLEQFF. The chain recombines TRBV5-1 with TRBJ2-1; 7 bases match TRBD2. V trimming: 0 bases; J trimming: 9 bases; junction bases outside the gene matches: 6. In germline, CDR1 is SGHRS, CDR2 YFSETQ. The CDR3 is 14 amino acids.

The chain is built from TRBV9 and TRBJ2-3, with 13 bases that match TRBD2. The V and J ends lost 0 bases and 6 bases, in that order; junction bases with no gene match: 13. Germline loops: CDR1 SGDLS, CDR2 YYNGEE. The CDR3 runs 19 residues. The CDR3 nucleotides are TGTGCCAGCAGCGTAGCCCCCAAAAGACTAGCGGGAGGAACTGATACGCAGTATTTT. Protein sequence: CASSVAPKRLAGGTDTQYF.

The J gene is TRBJ2-7, the V gene TRBV6-5; 8 bases align to TRBD2. The CDR3 is 15 amino acids. Germline V gives CDR1 MNHEY, CDR2 SVGAGI. Trimming cost V 5 bases and J 3 bases; bases outside gene matches: 9. This CDR3 reads CASSLRGGVIYEQYF. The CDR3 coding sequence is TGTGCCAGCAGTCTCCGGGGGGGCGTCATCTACGAGCAGTACTTC.

About this clone: Sequence at one end of the junction differs from germline and may be a read error. This sequence joins TRBV5-1 and TRBJ1-2, with D unresolved. CDR1 is SGHRS, CDR2 YFSETQ, per germline. The CDR3 extends over 13 amino acids. CDR3 in amino acids: CASSLEAGYGYPF. The CDR3 region has the DNA TGCGCCAGCAGCTTGGAAGCAGGATATGGCTACCCCTTC.

The chain couples TRBV5-1 to TRBJ1-2; D might be TRBD1 (5 bases). The CDR3 contains 13 residues. V lost 0 bases and J 4 bases, leaving 7 bases between the germline ends. Germline-derived CDR1 and CDR2 are SGHRS and YFSETQ. The CDR3 sequence is CASSLEGIYGYTF. In nucleotides, the CDR3 is TGCGCCAGCAGCTTGGAGGGGATCTATGGCTACACCTTC.

This clone was seen more than once but under ten times. The J gene is TRBJ1-1, the V gene TRBV29-1, with D uncertain. V lost 6 bases to trimming and J lost 4 bases, with 15 bases between them. The germline CDR1 and CDR2 sequences are SQVTM and ANQGSEA. This CDR3 spans 13 amino acids. For the CDR3, the DNA is TGCAGCGTGGGTGGTAGGGAGGGCACTGAAGCTTTCTTT. Its protein is CSVGGREGTEAFF.

This rearrangement joins TRBV28 to TRBJ2-2, with TRBD2 matching 9 bases. The germline CDR1 and CDR2 sequences are MDHEN and SYDVKM. Germline trimming cut 3 bases from V and 4 bases from J; bases unmatched to any gene: 3. The CDR3 consists of 15 residues. Here the CDR3 reads CASSLAGGITGELFF. The CDR3 DNA reads TGTGCCAGCAGTTTGGCGGGAGGGATCACCGGGGAGCTGTTTTTT.

V and J are TRBV5-1 and TRBJ1-1, with a possible D match to TRBD1 (5 bases). The length of the CDR3 is 15 residues. V was cut by 0 bases and J by 3 bases, with 12 bases left in between. Germline loops: CDR1 SGHRS, CDR2 YFSETQ. The CDR3 DNA reads TGCGCCAGCAGCTTGGGGACCGTGGGGCACACTGAAGCTTTCTTT. Translating it yields CASSLGTVGHTEAFF.

The rearrangement joins TRBV9 to TRBJ2-2; D call uncertain. Trimming removed 0 bases from V and 3 bases from J, with 3 bases in between. Germline CDR1 SGDLS, CDR2 YYNGEE. This CDR3 has 13 residues. CDR3 nucleotides: TGTGCCAGCAGCGTAGCCGACACCGGGGAGCTGTTTTTT. Protein: CASSVADTGELFF.